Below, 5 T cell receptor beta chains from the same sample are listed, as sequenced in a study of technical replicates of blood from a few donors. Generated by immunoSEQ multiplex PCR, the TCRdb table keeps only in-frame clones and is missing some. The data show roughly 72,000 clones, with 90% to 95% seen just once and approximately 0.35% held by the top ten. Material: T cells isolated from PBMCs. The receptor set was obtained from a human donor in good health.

CDR3 coding DNA: TGTGCCAGCAGCTTAGGTACAGGGGGCATACCCACCTACGAGCAGTACTTC. Protein sequence: CASSLGTGGIPTYEQYF. V and J are TRBV5-4 and TRBJ2-7; 9 nucleotides match TRBD1. V dropped 2 bases and J dropped 2; count of bases not matched to a gene: 11. The CDR3 has 17 residues. Germline values: CDR1 SGHNT, CDR2 YYREEE (reference sequence).

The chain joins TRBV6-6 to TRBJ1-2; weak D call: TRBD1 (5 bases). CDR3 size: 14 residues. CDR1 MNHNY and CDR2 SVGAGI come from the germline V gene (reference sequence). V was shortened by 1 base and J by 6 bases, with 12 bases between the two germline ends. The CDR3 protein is CASSYWGGNDGYTF. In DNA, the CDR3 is TGTGCCAGCAGTTACTGGGGGGGGAACGATGGCTACACCTTC.

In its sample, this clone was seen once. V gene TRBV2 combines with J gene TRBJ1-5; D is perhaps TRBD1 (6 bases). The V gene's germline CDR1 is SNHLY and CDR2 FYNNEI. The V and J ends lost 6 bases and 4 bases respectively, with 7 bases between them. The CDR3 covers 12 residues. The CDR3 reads CASRQGNQPQHF. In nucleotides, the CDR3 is TGTGCCAGCAGGCAGGGGAATCAGCCCCAGCATTTT.

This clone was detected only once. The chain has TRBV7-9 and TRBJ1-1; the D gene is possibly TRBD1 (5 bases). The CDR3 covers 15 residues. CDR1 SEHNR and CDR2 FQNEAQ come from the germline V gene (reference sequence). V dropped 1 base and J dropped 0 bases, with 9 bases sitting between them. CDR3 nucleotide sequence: TGTGCCAGCAGCTTAGAGGGACTGGTGAACACTGAAGCTTTCTTT. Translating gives CASSLEGLVNTEAFF.

This CDR3 is CASKGTGYQPQHF. CDR3 DNA: TGTGCCAGTAAGGGGACAGGTTATCAGCCCCAGCATTTT. The J gene is TRBJ1-5, the V gene TRBV28; 8 bases are a match to TRBD1. Germline loops: CDR1 MDHEN, CDR2 SYDVKM. This CDR3 spans 13 amino acids. V shed 9 bases and J 5 bases; nucleotides not matched to a gene: 6.